The clone carrying this T cell receptor (beta chain) was observed a few times. The data derive from a study of T-cell memory formation after mild COVID-19. The junction had 5 bases not matched to a gene; V was cut back by 8 bases and J by 2 bases. From germline, CDR1 is MDHEN and CDR2 SYDVKM. The CDR3 has 14 amino acids. TCRdb recomputed calls from the 5' RACE reads with MiXCR, one row per CDR3 protein. The sample lists about 300,000 distinct CDR3 sequences; around 19% were seen once. Sequencing was performed on PBMCs or a T cell subset sorted from them (not recorded which). The clonotype originates from a man between 18 and 35 years old who had mild COVID-19 (a few samples of this study predate the infection). Cell type and time point are not known. The genes are TRBV28 and TRBJ2-3; TRBD1 aligns across 9 bases. CDR3 amino acids: CASSTGGLTDTQYF. The DNA of the CDR3 is TGTGCCAGCTCGACAGGGGGGCTCACAGATACGCAGTATTTT.